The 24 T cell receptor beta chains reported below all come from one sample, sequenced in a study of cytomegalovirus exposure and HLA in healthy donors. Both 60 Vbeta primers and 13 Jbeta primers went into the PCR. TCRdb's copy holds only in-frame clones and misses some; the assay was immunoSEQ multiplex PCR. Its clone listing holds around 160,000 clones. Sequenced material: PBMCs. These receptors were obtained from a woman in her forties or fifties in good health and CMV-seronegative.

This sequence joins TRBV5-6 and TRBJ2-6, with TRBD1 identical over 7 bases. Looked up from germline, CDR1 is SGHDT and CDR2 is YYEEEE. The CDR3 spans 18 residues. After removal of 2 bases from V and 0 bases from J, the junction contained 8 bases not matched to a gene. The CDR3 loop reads CASSFPPGQSSGANVLTF. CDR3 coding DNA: TGTGCCAGCAGCTTCCCCCCGGGACAGAGCTCTGGGGCCAACGTCCTGACTTTC.

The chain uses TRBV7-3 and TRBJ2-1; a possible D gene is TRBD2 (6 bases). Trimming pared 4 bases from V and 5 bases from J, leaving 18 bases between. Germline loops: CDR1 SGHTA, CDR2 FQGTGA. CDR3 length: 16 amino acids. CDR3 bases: TGTGCCAGCAGCTCAGGGTTGGGGGGACGGCACAATGAGCAGTTCTTC. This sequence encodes CASSSGLGGRHNEQFF.

The CDR3 protein is CAWGSGRSGELFF. DNA of the CDR3: TGTGCCTGGGGGAGCGGGAGATCTGGGGAGCTGTTTTTT. V and J are TRBV30 and TRBJ2-2; TRBD2 agrees at 8 bases. This CDR3 spans 13 amino acids. From germline, CDR1 is GTSNPN and CDR2 SVGIG (reference sequence). V was pared by 5 bases and J by 8 bases, with 7 bases of the junction left unmatched.

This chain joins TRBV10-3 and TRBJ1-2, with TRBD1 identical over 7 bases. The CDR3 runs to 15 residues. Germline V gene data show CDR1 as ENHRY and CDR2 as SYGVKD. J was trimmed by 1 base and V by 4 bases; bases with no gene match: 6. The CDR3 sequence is CAISGRQGFNYGYTF. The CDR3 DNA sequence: TGTGCCATCAGTGGTCGACAGGGTTTTAACTATGGCTACACCTTC.

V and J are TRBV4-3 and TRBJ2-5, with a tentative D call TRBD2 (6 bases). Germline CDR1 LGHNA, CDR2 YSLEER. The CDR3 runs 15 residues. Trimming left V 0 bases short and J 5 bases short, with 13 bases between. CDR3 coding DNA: TGCGCCAGCAGCCAAGATAGGAGGGCCTCGGAGACCCAGTACTTC. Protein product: CASSQDRRASETQYF.

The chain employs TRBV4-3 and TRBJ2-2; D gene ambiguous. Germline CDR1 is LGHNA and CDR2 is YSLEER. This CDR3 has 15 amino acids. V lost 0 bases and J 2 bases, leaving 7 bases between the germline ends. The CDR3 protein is CASSQDPLNTGELFF. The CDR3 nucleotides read TGCGCCAGCAGCCAAGACCCCCTTAACACCGGGGAGCTGTTTTTT.

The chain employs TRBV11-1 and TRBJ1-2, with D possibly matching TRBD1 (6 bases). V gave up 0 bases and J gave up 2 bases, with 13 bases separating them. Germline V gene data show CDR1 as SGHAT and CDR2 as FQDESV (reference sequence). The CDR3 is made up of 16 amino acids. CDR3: CASSLAPTGINYGYTF. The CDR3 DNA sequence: TGTGCCAGCAGCTTAGCGCCAACAGGGATCAACTATGGCTACACCTTC. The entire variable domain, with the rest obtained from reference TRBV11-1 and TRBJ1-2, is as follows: EAEVAQSPRYKITEKSQAVAFWCDPISGHATLYWYRQILGQGPELLVQFQDESVVDDSQLPKDRFSAERLKGVDSTLKIQPAELGDSAMYLCASSLAPTGINYGYTFGSGTRLTVV.

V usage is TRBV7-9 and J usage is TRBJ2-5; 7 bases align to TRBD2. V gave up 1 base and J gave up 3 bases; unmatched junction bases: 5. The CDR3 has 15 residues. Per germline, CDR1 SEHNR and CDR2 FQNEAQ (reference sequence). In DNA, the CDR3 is TGTGCCAGCAGCTTAGGGACTAGGGTAGAAGAGACCCAGTACTTC. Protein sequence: CASSLGTRVEETQYF.

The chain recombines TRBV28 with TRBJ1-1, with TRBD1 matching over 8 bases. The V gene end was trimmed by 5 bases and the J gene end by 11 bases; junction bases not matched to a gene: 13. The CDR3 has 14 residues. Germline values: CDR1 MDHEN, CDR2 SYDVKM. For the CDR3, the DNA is TGTGCCAGCAGTCCTTCCGACAGGGGCCCTCGGGCTTTCTTT. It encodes CASSPSDRGPRAFF.

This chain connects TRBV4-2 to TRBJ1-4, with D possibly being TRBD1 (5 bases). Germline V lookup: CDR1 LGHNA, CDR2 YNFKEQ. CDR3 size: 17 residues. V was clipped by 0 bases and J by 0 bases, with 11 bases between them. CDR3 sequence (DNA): TGTGCCAGCAGCCAAGATTGGGGGGGTGCAACTAATGAAAAACTGTTTTTT. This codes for CASSQDWGGATNEKLFF.

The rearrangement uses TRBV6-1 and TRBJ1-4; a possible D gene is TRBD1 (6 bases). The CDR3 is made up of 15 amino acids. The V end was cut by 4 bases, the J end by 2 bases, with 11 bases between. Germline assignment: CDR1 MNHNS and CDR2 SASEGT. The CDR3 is CASSVLRGTNEKLFF. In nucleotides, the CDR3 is TGTGCCAGCAGTGTCCTCAGGGGTACTAATGAAAAACTGTTTTTT.

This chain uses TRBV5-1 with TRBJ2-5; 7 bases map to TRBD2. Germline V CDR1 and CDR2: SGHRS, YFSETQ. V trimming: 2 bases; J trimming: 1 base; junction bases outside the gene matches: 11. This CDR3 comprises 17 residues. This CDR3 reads CASSFPRSSGVQETQYF. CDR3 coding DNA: TGCGCCAGCAGCTTCCCCCGGTCCAGCGGGGTCCAAGAGACCCAGTACTTC.

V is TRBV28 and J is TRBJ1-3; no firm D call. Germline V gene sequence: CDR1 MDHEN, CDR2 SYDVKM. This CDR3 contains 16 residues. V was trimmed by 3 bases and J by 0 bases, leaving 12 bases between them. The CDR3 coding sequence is TGTGCCAGCAGTTTTCTTCAGGCCTACTCTGGAAACACCATATATTTT. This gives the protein CASSFLQAYSGNTIYF.

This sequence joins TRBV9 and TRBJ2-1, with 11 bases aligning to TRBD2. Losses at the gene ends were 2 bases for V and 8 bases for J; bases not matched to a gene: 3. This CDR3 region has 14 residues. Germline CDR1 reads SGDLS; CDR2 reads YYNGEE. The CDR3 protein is CASSVLAGGDEQFF. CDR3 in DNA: TGTGCCAGCAGCGTCCTAGCGGGGGGCGATGAGCAGTTCTTC.

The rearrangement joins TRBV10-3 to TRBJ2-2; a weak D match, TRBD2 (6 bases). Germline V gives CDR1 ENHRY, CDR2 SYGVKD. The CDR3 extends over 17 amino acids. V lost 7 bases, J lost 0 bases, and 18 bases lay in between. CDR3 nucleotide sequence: TGTGCCATCATGGGGCAACCGGGACTCTCGAACACCGGGGAGCTGTTTTTT. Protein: CAIMGQPGLSNTGELFF.

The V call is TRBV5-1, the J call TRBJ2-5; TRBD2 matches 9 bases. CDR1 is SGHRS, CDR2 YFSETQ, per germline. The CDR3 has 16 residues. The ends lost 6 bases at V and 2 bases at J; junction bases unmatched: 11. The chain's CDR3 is CASTFPAGGGQETQYF. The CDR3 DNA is TGCGCCAGCACGTTCCCGGCGGGAGGGGGGCAAGAGACCCAGTACTTC.

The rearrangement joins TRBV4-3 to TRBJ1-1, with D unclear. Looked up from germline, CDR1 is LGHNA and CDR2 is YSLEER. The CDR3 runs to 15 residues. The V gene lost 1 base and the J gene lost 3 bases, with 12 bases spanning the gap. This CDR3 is CASSQVTQRDTEAFF. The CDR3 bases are TGCGCCAGCAGCCAAGTCACCCAGAGGGACACTGAAGCTTTCTTT.

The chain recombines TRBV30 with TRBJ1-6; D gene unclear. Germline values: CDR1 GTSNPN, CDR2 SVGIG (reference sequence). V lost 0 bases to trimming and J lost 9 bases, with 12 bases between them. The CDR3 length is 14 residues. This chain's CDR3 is CAWSVSGTASPLHF. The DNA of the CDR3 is TGTGCCTGGAGTGTATCAGGAACGGCTTCACCCCTCCACTTT.

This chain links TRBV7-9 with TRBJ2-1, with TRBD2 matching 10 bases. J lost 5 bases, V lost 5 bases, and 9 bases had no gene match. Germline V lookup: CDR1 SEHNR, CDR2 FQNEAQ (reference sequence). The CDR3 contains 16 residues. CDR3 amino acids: CASSRSLAGSHNEQFF. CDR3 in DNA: TGTGCCAGCAGCAGGTCACTAGCGGGGTCTCACAATGAGCAGTTCTTC.

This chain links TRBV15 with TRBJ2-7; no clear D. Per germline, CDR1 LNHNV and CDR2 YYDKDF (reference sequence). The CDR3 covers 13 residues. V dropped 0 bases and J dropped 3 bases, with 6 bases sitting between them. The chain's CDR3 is CATSRDPGYEQYF. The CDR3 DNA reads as TGTGCCACCAGCAGAGATCCAGGCTACGAGCAGTACTTC.

DNA for the CDR3: TGTGCCAGCAGCCCACGCCCGGAGGGCGGCACTGAAGCTTTCTTT. As protein: CASSPRPEGGTEAFF. V usage is TRBV7-3 and J usage is TRBJ1-1; no reliable D call. The CDR3 sequence is 15 residues long. Trimming shortened V by 5 bases and J by 4 bases, and 17 bases separated the two germline ends. Germline CDR1 and CDR2: SGHTA and FQGTGA.

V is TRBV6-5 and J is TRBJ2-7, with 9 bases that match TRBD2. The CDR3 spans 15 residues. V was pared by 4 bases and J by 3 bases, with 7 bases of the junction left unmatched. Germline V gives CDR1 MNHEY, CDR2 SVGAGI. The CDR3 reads CASSSRTSDSYEQYF. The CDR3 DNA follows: TGTGCCAGCAGTTCCCGGACTAGCGATAGCTACGAGCAGTACTTC.

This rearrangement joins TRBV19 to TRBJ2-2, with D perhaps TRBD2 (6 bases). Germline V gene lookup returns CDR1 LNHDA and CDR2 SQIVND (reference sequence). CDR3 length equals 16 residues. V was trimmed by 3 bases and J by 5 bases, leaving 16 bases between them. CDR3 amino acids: CASSIRRGTQTGELFF. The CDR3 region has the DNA TGTGCCAGTAGTATTCGGAGGGGTACTCAGACCGGGGAGCTGTTTTTT. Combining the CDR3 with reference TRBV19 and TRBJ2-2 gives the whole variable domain DGGITQSPKYLFRKEGQNVTLSCEQNLNHDAMYWYRQDPGQGLRLIYYSQIVNDFQKGDIAEGYSVSREKKESFPLTVTSAQKNPTAFYLCASSIRRGTQTGELFFGEGSRLTVL.

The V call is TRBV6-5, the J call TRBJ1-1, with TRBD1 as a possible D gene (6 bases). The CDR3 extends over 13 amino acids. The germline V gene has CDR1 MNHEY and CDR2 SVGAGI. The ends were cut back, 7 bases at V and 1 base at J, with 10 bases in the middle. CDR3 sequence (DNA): TGTGCCAGCATTAAACAGGGGAACACTGAAGCTTTCTTT. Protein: CASIKQGNTEAFF.